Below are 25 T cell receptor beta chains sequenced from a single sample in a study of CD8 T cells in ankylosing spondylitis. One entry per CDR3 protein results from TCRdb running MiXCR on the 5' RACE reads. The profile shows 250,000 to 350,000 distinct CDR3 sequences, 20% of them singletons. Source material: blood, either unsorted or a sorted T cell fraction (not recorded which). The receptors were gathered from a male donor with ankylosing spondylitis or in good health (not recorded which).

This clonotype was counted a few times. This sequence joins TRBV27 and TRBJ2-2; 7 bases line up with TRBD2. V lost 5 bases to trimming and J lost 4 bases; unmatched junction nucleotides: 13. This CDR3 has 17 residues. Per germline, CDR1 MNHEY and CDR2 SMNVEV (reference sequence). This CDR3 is CASSTFYRGGITGELFF. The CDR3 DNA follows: TGTGCCAGCAGTACCTTTTATCGGGGAGGGATCACCGGGGAGCTGTTTTTT.

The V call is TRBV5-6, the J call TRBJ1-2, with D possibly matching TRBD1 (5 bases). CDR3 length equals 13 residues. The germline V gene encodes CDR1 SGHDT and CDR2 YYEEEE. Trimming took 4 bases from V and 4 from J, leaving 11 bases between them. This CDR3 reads CASSKGMGYGYTF. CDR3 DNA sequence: TGTGCCAGCAGCAAGGGGATGGGCTATGGCTACACCTTC.

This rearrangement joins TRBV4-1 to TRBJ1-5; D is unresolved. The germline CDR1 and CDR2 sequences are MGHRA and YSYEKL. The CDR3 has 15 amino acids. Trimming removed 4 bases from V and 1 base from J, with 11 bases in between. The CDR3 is CASSLLGLSNQPQHF. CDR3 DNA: TGCGCCAGCAGCCTACTAGGGCTGAGCAATCAGCCCCAGCATTTT.

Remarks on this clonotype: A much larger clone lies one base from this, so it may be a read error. Here the CDR3 DNA reads TGCAATGGCCGGACAGGGGGCACAGATACGCAGTATTTT. Translated: CNGRTGGTDTQYF. The rearrangement joins TRBV20-1 to TRBJ2-3; TRBD1 matches at 9 bases. Per germline, CDR1 DFQATT and CDR2 SNEGSKA (reference sequence). CDR3 length: 13 residues.

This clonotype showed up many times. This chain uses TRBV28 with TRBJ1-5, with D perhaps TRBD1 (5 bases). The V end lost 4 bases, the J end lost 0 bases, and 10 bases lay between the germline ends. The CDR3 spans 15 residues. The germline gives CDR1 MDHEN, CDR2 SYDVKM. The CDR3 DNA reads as TGTGCCAGCAGTTACGGGGGGATTAGCAATCAGCCCCAGCATTTT. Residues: CASSYGGISNQPQHF. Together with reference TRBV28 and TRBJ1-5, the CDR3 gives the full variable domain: DVKVTQSSRYLVKRTGEKVFLECVQDMDHENMFWYRQDPGLGLRLIYFSYDVKMKEKGDIPEGYSVSREKKERFSLILESASTNQTSMYLCASSYGGISNQPQHFGDGTRLSIL.

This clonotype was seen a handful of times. The CDR3 DNA reads as TGTGCCAGCAGCCGGACAACGAAAGAGACCCAGTACTTC. This sequence encodes CASSRTTKETQYF. V and J are TRBV7-2 and TRBJ2-5; D perhaps matches TRBD1 (5 bases). CDR1 is SGHTA, CDR2 FQGNSA, per germline. Trimming removed 5 bases from V and 3 bases from J, with 10 bases in between. CDR3 length: 13 amino acids.

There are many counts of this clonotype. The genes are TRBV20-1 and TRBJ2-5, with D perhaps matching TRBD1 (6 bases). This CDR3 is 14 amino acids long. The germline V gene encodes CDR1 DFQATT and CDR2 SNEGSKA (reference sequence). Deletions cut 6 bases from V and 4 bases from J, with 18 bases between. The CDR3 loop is CSAKPPGQGETQYF. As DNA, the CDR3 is TGCAGTGCAAAACCCCCGGGACAAGGAGAGACCCAGTACTTC.

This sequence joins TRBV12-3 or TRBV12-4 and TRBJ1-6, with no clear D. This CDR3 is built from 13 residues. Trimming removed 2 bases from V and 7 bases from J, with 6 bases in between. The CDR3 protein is CASSLSPNSPLHF. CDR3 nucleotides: TGTGCCAGCAGTTTATCCCCCAATTCACCCCTCCACTTT.

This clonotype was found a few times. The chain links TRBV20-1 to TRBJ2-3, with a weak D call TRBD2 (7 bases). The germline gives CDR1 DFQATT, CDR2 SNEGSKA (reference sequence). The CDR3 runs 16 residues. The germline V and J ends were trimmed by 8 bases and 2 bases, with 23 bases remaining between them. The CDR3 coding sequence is TGCAGTCAAACCTTGGCGGGGGCGGACTACACAGATACGCAGTATTTT. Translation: CSQTLAGADYTDTQYF.

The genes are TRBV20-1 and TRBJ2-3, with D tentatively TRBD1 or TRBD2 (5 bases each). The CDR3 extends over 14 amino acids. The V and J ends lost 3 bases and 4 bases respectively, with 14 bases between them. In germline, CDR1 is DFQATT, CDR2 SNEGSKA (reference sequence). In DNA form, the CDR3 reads TGCAGTGCTAGGGGACGGAAGGTGTCAGATACGCAGTATTTT. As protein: CSARGRKVSDTQYF.

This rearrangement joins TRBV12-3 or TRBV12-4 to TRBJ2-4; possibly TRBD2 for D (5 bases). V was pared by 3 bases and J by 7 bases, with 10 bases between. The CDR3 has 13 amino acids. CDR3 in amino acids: CASSFARRNIQYF. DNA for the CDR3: TGTGCCAGCAGTTTTGCAAGGAGGAACATTCAGTACTTC.

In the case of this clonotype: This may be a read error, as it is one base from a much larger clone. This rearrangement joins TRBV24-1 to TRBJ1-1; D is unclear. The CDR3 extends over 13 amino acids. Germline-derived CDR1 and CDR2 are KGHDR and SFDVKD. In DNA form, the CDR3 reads TGTGCCACCAAGGATCGGGTTAACACTAAAGCTTTCTTT. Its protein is CATKDRVNTKAFF.

CDR3 sequence: CASRNLQLLEGKTSGTYEQYV. The DNA for the CDR3 is TGTGCCAGCAGAAACCTCCAGTTGTTGGAAGGGAAGACTAGCGGCACCTACGAGCAGTACGTC. The chain joins TRBV28 to TRBJ2-7, with 9 nucleotides matching TRBD2. The CDR3 covers 21 residues. Trimming removed 6 bases from V and 2 bases from J; junction bases left unmatched: 26. Germline V gene lookup returns CDR1 MDHEN and CDR2 SYDVKM.

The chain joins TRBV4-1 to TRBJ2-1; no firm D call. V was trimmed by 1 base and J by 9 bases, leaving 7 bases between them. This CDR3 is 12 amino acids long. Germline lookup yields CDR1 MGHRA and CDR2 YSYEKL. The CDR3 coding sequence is TGCGCCAGCAGCCAAGTGGGAAGTGAGCAGTTCTTC. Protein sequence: CASSQVGSEQFF.

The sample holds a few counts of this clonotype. CDR3 loop: CASSPRGAADTQYF. CDR3 in DNA: TGTGCCAGCAGCCCCCGGGGGGCAGCAGATACGCAGTATTTT. The gene calls are TRBV12-3 or TRBV12-4 and TRBJ2-3; a weak D match, TRBD2 (7 bases). V was cut by 6 bases and J by 4 bases, with 14 bases left in between. The CDR3 has 14 amino acids.

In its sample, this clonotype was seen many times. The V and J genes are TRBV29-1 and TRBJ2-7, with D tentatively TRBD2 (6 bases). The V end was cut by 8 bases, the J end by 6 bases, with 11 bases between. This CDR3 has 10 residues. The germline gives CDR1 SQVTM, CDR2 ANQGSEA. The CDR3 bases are TGCAGCCTGGAGGGTGGCGAGCAGTACGTC. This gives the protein CSLEGGEQYV.

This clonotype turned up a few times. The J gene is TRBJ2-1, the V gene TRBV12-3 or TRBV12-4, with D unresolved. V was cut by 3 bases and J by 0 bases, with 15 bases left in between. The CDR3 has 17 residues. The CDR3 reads CASSLQSGPSSYNEQFF. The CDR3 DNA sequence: TGTGCCAGCAGTTTGCAGTCTGGCCCGAGCTCCTACAATGAGCAGTTCTTC.

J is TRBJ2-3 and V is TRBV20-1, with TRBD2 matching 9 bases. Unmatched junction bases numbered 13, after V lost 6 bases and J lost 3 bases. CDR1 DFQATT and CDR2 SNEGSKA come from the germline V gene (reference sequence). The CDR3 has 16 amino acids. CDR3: CSALGVAGAGTDTQYF. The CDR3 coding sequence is TGCAGTGCCCTCGGGGTAGCGGGGGCCGGGACAGATACGCAGTATTTT.

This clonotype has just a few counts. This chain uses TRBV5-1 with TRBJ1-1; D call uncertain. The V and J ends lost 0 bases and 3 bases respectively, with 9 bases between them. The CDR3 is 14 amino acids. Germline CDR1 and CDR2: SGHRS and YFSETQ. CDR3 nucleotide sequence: TGCGCCAGCAGCTTGGACAGAGCAGACACTGAAGCTTTCTTT. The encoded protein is CASSLDRADTEAFF. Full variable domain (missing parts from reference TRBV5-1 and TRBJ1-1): KAGVTQTPRYLIKTRGQQVTLSCSPISGHRSVSWYQQTPGQGLQFLFEYFSETQRNKGNFPGRFSGRQFSNSRSEMNVSTLELGDSALYLCASSLDRADTEAFFGQGTRLTVV.

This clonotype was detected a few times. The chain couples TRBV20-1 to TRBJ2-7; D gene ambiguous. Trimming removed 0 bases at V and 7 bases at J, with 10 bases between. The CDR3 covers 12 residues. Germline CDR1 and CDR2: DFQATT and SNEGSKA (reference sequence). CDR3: CSARDDKVEQYV. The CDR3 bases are TGCAGTGCTAGAGATGATAAGGTAGAGCAGTACGTC.

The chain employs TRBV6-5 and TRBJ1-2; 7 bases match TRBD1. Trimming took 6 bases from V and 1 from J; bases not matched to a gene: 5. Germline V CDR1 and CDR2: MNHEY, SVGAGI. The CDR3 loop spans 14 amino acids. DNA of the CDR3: TGTGCCAGCAGCTATAGACAGGGTAACTATGGCTACACCTTC. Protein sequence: CASSYRQGNYGYTF.

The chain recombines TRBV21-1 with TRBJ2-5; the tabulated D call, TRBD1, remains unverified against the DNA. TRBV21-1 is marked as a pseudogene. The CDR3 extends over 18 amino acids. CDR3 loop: CASSKVKPTGSYQETQYF. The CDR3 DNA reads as TGTGCCAGCAGCAAAGTCAAGCCAACAGGGTCGTACCAAGAGACCCAGTACTTC.

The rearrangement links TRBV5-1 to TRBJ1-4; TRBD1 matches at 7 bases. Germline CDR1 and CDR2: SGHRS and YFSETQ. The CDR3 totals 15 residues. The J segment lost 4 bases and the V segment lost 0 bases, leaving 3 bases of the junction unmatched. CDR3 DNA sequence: TGCGCCAGCAGCTTGGGCGCAGGGGGTAATGAAAAACTGTTTTTT. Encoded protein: CASSLGAGGNEKLFF.

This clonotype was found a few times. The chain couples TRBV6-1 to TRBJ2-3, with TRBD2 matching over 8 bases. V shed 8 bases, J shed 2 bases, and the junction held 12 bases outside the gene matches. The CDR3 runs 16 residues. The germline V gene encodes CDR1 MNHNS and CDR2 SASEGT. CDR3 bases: TGTGCCAGCTCGGTGGGGGTTAGCGGGATCACAGATACGCAGTATTTT. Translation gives CASSVGVSGITDTQYF.

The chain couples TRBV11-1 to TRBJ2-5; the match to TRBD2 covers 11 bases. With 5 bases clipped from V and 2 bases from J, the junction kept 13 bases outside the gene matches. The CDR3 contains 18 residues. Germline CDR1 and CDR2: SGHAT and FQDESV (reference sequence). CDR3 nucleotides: TGTGCCAGCAGCGACCGCATAGCGGGAGGGATCATTCAAGAGACCCAGTACTTC. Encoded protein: CASSDRIAGGIIQETQYF.